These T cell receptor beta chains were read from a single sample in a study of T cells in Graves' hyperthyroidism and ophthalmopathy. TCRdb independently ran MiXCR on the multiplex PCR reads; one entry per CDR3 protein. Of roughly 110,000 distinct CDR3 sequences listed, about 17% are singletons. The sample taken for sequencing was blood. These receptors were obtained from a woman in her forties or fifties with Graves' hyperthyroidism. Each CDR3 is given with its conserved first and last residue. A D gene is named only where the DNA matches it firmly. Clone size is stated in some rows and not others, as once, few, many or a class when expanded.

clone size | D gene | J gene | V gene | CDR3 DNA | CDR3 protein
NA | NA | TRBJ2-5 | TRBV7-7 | TGTGCTAGCAGCTTAGCCCCGTACCAAGAGACCCAGTACTTC | CASSLAPYQETQYF
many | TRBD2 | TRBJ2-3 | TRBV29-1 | TGCAGCCTGAGGGGACTAGCGGGGATGACTAGCACAGATACGCAGTATTTT | CSLRGLAGMTSTDTQYF
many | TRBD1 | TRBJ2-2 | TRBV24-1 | TGTGCCACCAGTGATCCTCGGGACAGGGGGACCGGGGAGCTGTTTTTT | CATSDPRDRGTGELFF
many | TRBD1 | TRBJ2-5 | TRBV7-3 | TGTGCCAGCAGCTTAACAGGGGGCGAGACCCAGTACTTC | CASSLTGGETQYF
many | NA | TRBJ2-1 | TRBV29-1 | TGCAGCGTTGCGACTAGAGTAATATACAATGAGCAGTTCTTC | CSVATRVIYNEQFF
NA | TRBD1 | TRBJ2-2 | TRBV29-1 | TGCAGCGTTCGGGGACAGGGATCCGGGGAGCTGTTTTTT | CSVRGQGSGELFF
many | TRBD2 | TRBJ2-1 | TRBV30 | TGTGCCTGGAGAGAAGCGGGAGGGGGATTCAATGAGCAGTTCTTC | CAWREAGGGFNEQFF
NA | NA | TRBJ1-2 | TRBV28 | TGTGCCAGCAGTTCTCCCGCGGCGGGCTATGGCTACACCTTC | CASSSPAAGYGYTF
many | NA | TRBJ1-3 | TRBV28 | TGTGCCAGCAGTTTATCGGGCCGCTCTGGAAACACCATATATTTT | CASSLSGRSGNTIYF
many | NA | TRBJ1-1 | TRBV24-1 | TGTGCCACCAGAGGACCGAACACTGAAGCTTTCTTT | CATRGPNTEAFF
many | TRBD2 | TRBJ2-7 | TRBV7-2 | TGTGCCAGCAGCTTAGTGAGCGGGGCCACCTACGAGCAGTACTTC | CASSLVSGATYEQYF
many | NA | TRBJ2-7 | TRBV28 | TGTGCCAGCAAGAACAACTACGAGCAGTACTTC | CASKNNYEQYF
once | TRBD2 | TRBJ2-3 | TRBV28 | TGTGCCAGCAGTTTAAGTAAGCGGGAGACAGATACGCAGTATTTT | CASSLSKRETDTQYF
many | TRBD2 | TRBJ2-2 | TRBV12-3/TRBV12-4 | TGTGCCAGCAGCCTTGGAGGACTAGCGGGGAACACCGGGGAGCTGTTTTTT | CASSLGGLAGNTGELFF
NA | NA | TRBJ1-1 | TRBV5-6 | TGTGCCAGCAGCCGCGTCGGGGAGGTCACTGAAGCTTTCTTT | CASSRVGEVTEAFF
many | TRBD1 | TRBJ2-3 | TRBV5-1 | TGCGCCAGCAGCTGGGACAGGGTCGAGGGAGATACGCAGTATTTT | CASSWDRVEGDTQYF
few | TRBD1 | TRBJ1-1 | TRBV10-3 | TGTGCCATCAGTGAGTCGGGGACAGGGGTCCCTGAAGCTTTCTTT | CAISESGTGVPEAFF
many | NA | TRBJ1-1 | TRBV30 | TGTGCCGCTGAGAGTGTCAGGGACACTGAAGCTTTCTTT | CAAESVRDTEAFF
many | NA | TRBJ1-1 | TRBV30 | TGTGCCTGGGGGGCCAGGAGCACTGAAGCTTTCTTT | CAWGARSTEAFF
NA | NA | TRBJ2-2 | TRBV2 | TGTGCCAGCACCCGACGGGGCGGTGGCACCGGGGAGCTGTTTTTT | CASTRRGGGTGELFF
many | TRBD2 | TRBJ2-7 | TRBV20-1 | TGCAGTGCTAGAGTCGCCGGACTAGCGGGATCTCTCTACGAGCAGTACTTC | CSARVAGLAGSLYEQYF
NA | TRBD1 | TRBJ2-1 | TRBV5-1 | TGTGCCAGCAGCGATCGGGACAGGGGGCATGAGCAGTTCTTC | CASSDRDRGHEQFF
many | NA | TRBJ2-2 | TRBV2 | TGTGCCAGCAGTGTTCAGGGCTCGAACACCGGGGAGCTGTTTTTT | CASSVQGSNTGELFF
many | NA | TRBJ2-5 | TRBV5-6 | TGTGCCAGCAGCTTGAGTACGGGGCAGGGAGGCACCCAGTACTTC | CASSLSTGQGGTQYF
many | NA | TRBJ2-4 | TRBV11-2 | TGTGCCAGCAGCTGGCAGGGTCTCGGGGGCCATAAGGCCCTTCTAAACATTCAGTACTTC | CASSWQGLGGHKALLNIQYF
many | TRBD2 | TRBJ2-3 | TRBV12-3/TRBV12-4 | TGTGCCAGCAGTTTAGTGGCGGGAGAAGATACAGATACGCAGTATTTT | CASSLVAGEDTDTQYF
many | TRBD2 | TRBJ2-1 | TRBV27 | TGTGCCAGCAGGGGAACTCTGACTAGCGGGAGGGGCAATGAGCAGTTCTTC | CASRGTLTSGRGNEQFF
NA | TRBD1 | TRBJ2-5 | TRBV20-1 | TGCAGTGCTAGTAAGGTTCGGACAGGGGGGGGGACCCAGTACTTC | CSASKVRTGGGTQYF
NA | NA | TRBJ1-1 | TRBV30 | TGTGCCTGGAACTACTTGGACACTGAAGCTTTCTTT | CAWNYLDTEAFF
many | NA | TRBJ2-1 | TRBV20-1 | TGCAGTGCCTCCCGAAGGTACAATGAGCAGTTCTTC | CSASRRYNEQFF
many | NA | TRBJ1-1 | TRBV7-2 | TGTGCCAGCAGCTTGTCAGGCGTAGAAGGGATCGGGGGCCGGCCGAACACTGAAGCTTTCTTT | CASSLSGVEGIGGRPNTEAFF
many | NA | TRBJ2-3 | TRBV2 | TGTGCCAGCAGGGTGACTAGCACAGATACGCAGTATTTT | CASRVTSTDTQYF
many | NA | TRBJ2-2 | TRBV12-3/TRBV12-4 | TGTGCCAGCAGTTTCTTCAGAGCGAACACCGGGGAGCTGTTTTTT | CASSFFRANTGELFF
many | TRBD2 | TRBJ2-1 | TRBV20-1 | TGCAGTGCCGGATCAGCTAGCGGGAGTTACAATGAGCAGTTCTTC | CSAGSASGSYNEQFF
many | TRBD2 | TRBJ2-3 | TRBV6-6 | TGTGCCAGCAGTTACTCGAGTTACGGGAGGGCCGCAGATACGCAGTATTTT | CASSYSSYGRAADTQYF
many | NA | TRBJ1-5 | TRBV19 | TGTGCCAGTAGTATACAGGCGAGTCAGCCCCAGCATTTT | CASSIQASQPQHF
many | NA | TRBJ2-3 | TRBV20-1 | TGCAGTGCTAGTTCACGGCAGTTGAGCCGCACAGATACGCAGTATTTT | CSASSRQLSRTDTQYF
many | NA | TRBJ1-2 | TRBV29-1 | TGCAGCGTTGAGCACCCGGGACCGAAGTATGGCTACACCTTC | CSVEHPGPKYGYTF
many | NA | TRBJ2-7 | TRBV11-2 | TGTGCCAGCAGCTTCAATGGCGAGCAGTACTTC | CASSFNGEQYF
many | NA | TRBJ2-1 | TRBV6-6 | TGTGCCAGCAGTTACTCAGTCTCCAATGAGCAGTTCTTC | CASSYSVSNEQFF